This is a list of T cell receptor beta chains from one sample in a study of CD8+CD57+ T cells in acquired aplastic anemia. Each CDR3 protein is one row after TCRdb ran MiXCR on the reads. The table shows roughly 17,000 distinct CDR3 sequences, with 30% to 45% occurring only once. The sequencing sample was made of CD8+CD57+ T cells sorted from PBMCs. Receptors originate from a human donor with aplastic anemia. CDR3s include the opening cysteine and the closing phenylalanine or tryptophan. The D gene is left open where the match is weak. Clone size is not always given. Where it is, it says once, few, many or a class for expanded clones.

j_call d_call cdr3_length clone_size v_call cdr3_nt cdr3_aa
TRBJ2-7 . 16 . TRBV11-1 TGTGCCAGCAGCCGCGGGAAACTAGCCACGATCTACGAGCAGTACTTC CASSRGKLATIYEQYF
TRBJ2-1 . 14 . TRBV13 TGTGCCAGCAGCCACAGGGACCGCGACAATGAGCAGTTCTTC CASSHRDRDNEQFF
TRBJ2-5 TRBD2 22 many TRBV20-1 TGCAGTGCTAGATCTGAACTAGCGGAATTAGGGGGAGCCCCAGGGATGGGAGAGACCCAGTACTTC CSARSELAELGGAPGMGETQYF
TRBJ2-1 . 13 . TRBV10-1 TGCGCCAGCAGTGAGTCTGTAGTAGGTGAGCAGTTCTTC CASSESVVGEQFF
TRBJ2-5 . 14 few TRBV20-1 TGCAGTGCTAGAGATGGAGGGCCACAAGAGACCCAGTACTTC CSARDGGPQETQYF
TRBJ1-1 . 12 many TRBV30 TGTGCCTGTAAAACCGAGAACACTGAAGCTTTCTTT CACKTENTEAFF
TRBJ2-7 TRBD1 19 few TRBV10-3 TGTGCCATCAGTGAGGCTGAGGCGACCTCGGCAGGGGGCTTGTACGAGCAGTACTTC CAISEAEATSAGGLYEQYF
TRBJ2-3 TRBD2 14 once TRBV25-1 TGTGCCAGCAGTCGAGCGGGAGGGCCAGATACGCAGTATTTT CASSRAGGPDTQYF
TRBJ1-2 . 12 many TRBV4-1 TGCGCCAGCAGCCAAGATTTTCAAGGCTACACCTTC CASSQDFQGYTF
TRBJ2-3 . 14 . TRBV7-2 TGTGCCAGCAGCTTAAACGGGGGCACAGATACGCAGTATTTT CASSLNGGTDTQYF
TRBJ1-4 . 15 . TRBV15 TGTGCCACCAGCAGAGATTACGGATCTAATGAAAAACTGTTTTTT CATSRDYGSNEKLFF
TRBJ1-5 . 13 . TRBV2 TGTGCCAGCAGCGGAAATAGCAATCAGCCCCAGCATTTT CASSGNSNQPQHF
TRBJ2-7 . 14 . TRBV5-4 TGTGCCAGCAGCTTGAAGGGGTCTTCCTACGAGCAGTACTTC CASSLKGSSYEQYF
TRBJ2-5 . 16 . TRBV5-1 TGCGCCAGCAGCTTCGAGGGATACGTCTACCAAGAGACCCAGTACTTC CASSFEGYVYQETQYF
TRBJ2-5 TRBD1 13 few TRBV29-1 TGCAGCGTGTTCATCAGGGGGCCAGAGACCCAGTACTTC CSVFIRGPETQYF
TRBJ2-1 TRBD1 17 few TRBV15 TGTGCCACCAGCAGCTTAAGTGGGACAGGGGTCTTAGATGAGCAGTTCTTC CATSSLSGTGVLDEQFF
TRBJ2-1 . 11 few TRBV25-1 TGTGCCACCGGTATGGCCAATGAGCAGTTCTTC CATGMANEQFF
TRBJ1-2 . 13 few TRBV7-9 TGTGCCAGCAGCCTTAAGAACAGGGACGGCTACACCTTC CASSLKNRDGYTF
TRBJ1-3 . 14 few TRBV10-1 TGCGCCAGCAGTCAGAGTGTCTCTGGAAACACCATATATTTT CASSQSVSGNTIYF
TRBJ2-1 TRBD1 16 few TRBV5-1 TGCGCCAGCAGCTTGGCCGGGACAGGGATGGTGGGTGAGCAGTTCTTC CASSLAGTGMVGEQFF
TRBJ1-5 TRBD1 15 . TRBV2 TGTGCCAGCACCCACGACAGGGGATCGAATCAGCCCCAGCATTTT CASTHDRGSNQPQHF
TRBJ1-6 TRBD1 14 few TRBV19 TGTGCCAGTTCCGGGACAGGGGTTAATTCACCCCTCCACTTT CASSGTGVNSPLHF
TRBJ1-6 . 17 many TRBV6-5 TGTGCCAGCAGTTCCCGGGGAGGGACCACCTATAATTCACCCCTCCACTTT CASSSRGGTTYNSPLHF
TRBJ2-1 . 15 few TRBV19 TGTGCCAGTAGTATAGTCGAGATTGCCTACAATGAGCAGTTCTTC CASSIVEIAYNEQFF
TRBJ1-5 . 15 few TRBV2 TGTGCCAGCAGTGTACAGGGTCATAGCAATCAGCCCCAGCATTTT CASSVQGHSNQPQHF
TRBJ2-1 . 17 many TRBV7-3 TGTGCCAGCAGCTTAAAGGGTCAGTCAGGGGACTACAATGAGCAGTTCTTC CASSLKGQSGDYNEQFF
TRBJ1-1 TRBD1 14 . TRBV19 TGTACCAGTAGGCCTGGACAGGAAGATACTGAAGCTTTCTTT CTSRPGQEDTEAFF
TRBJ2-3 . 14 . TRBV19 TGTGCCAGTAGCCCCGGAGGGGGTTGGGATACGCAGTATTTT CASSPGGGWDTQYF
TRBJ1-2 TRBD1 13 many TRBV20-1 TGCAGTGCTAGAGGGGACAGCAACTATGGCTACACCTTC CSARGDSNYGYTF
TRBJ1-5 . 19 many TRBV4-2 TGTGCCAGCAGCCAAAAGATCCGGGCCAAAAATTATAGCAATCAGCCCCAGCATTTT CASSQKIRAKNYSNQPQHF
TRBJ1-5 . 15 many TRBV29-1 TGCAGCGTAGGGGACCCTAGGACGGGCAATCAGCCCCAGCATTTT CSVGDPRTGNQPQHF
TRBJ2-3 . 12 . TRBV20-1 TGCAGTGAGTTGACAGGCACAGATACGCAGTATTTT CSELTGTDTQYF
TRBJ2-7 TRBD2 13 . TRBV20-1 TGCAGTGCTACGTCCGGGACTAGCTACGAGCAGTACTTC CSATSGTSYEQYF
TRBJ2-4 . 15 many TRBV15 TGTGCCACCAGCGAGGACAGCATAGCCAAAAACATTCAGTACTTC CATSEDSIAKNIQYF
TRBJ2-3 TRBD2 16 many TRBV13 TGTGCCAGCAGCTTAGGGACTAGCGGGGTCACAGATACGCAGTATTTT CASSLGTSGVTDTQYF
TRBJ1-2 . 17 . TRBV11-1 TGTGCCAGCAGCTTAGATGCACTGGGGGAGGTTAGCTATGGCTACACCTTC CASSLDALGEVSYGYTF
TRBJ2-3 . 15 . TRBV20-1 TGCAGTGCTAGAGATCTTGGAGTTGGAACAGATACGCAGTATTTT CSARDLGVGTDTQYF